This T cell receptor beta chain was found in a study of blood T cell repertoires in COVID-19. This clone occurred once. With 2 bases removed from V and 2 bases from J, the gap between germline ends came to 12 bases. Germline loops: CDR1 GTSNPN, CDR2 SVGIG (reference sequence). CDR3 length equals 14 residues. Assay used: immunoSEQ multiplex PCR; TCRdb lists only in-frame clones, some missing. Of roughly 130,000 clones listed, around 87% were seen once; the top ten hold over 3.5%. The sequenced material came from peripheral blood. The TCR originated in a woman aged 60 to 75 with acute or convalescent COVID-19. The chain has TRBV30 and TRBJ1-1; D unclear. The DNA for the CDR3 is TGTGCCTGGAGTCAACCCAATACTAACACTGAAGCTTTCTTT. Its translation: CAWSQPNTNTEAFF.